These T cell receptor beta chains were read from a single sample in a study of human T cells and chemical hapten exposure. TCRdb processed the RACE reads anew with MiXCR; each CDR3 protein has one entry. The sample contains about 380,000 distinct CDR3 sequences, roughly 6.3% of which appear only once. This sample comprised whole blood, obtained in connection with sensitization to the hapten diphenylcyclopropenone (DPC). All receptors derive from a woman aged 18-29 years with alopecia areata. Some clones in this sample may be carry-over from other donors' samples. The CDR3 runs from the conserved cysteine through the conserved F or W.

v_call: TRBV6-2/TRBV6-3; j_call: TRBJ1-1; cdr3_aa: CASSYGEGELNTEAFF
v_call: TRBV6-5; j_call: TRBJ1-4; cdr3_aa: CASSYYGTKDEKLFF
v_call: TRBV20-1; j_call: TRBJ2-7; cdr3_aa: CSARADLEQYF
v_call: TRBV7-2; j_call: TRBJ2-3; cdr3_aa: CASSVRPRRGGRDTDTQYF
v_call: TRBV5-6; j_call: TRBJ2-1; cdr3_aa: CASRFGTAGYNEQFF
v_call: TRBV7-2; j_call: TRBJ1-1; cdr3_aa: CASSFGQTNTEAFF
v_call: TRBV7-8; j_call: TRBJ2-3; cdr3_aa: CASSRDIAQTDTQYF
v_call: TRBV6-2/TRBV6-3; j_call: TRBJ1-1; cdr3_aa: CASRPWGQGVDTEAFF
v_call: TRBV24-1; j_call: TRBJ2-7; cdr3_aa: CANPGTDYEQYF
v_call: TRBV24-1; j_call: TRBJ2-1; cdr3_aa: CATRTSGGAWVYEQFF
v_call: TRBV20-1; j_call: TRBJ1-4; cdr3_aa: CSAREMGEKLFF
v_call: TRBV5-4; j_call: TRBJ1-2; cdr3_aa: CASSLDRDVSYGYTF
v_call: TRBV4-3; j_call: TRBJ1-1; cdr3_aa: CASSQENPSTRTEAFF
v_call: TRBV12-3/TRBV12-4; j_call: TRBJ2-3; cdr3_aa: CASSSRGAGAPDTQYF
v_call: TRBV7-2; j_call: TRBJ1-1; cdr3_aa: CASSLGVSRRRTEAFF
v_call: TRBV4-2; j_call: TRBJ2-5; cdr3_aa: CASSQKAGQQETQYF
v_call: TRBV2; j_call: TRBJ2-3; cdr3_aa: CASSEWLGQGIGPSTDTQYF
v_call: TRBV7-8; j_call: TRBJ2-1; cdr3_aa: CASSRTLSSTRDEQFF
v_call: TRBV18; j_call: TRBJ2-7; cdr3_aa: CASSSGTSGGGEQYF
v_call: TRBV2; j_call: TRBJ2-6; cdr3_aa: CASRDHGQGSSGANVLTF
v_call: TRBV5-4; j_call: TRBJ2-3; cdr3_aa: CASSLLNPSTDTQYF
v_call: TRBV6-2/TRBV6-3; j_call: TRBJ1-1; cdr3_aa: CASMWTGNTEAFF
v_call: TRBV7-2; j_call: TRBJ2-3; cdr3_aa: CASSLGPGAPPSTDTQYF
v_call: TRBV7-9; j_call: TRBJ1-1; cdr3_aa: CASSTGQLTEAFF
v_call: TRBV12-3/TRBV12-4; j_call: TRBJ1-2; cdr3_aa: CASSLEAGFYGYTF
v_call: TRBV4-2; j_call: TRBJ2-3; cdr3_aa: CASSQVGGAGTDTQYF
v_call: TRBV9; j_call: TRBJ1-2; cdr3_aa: CASSGGRNNYGYTF
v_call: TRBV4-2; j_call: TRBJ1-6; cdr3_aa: CASSQGEGTGLDSPLHF
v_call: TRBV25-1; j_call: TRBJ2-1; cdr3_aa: CASSVPGLAGNEQFF
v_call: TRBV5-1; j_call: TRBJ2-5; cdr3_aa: CASSLRQGGETQYF
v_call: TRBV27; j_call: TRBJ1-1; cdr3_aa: CASSPQGPAEAFF
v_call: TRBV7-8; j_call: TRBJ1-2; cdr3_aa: CASSLGTDSYGYTF
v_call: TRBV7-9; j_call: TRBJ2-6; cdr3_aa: CASSPGGGGISGANVLTF
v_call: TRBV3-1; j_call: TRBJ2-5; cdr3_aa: CASSNGQGAAETQYF
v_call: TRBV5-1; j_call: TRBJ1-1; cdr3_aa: CASSSARGKTEAFF
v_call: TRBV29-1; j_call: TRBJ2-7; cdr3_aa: CSVYFRTDSYEQYF
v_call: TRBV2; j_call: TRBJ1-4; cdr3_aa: CASSRDRPTNEKLFF
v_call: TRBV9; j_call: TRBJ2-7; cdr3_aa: CASSLSWKDYEQYF
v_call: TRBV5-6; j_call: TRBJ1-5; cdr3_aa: CASSLWGRNQPQHF
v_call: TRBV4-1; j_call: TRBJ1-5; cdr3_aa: CASSQEGMSNQPQHF
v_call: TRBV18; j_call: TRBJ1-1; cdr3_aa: CASSYRDRGVSVRTEAFF